Each of the 3 T cell receptor beta chains below was sequenced from the same sample in a study of vaccination and CD4 T cells after COVID-19. The Oncomine TCR Beta short-read assay sequenced DNA from cultured CD4+ T cells. TCRdb used MiXCR to reprocess the PCR reads, holding one entry per CDR3 protein. Seen here are over 9,500 distinct CDR3 sequences, roughly 56% observed once, and the top ten hold 20% to 25%. The treatment: approximately 11-day PBMC culture with coronavirus spike peptide pools or control peptides (ViraFEST assay). These TCRs are of unknown antigen specificity. The sequencing input was CD4+ T cells from blood, cultured in vitro. These receptors came from a human donor who had recovered from COVID-19.

V is TRBV5-1 and J is TRBJ1-1; no definite D call. The CDR3 covers 13 residues. Trimming pared 3 bases from V and 1 base from J, leaving 7 bases between. Per the germline V gene, CDR1 is SGHRS and CDR2 is YFSETQ. CDR3 bases: TGCGCCAGCAGCTCGGACGGGAACACTGAAGCTTTCTTT. Translating gives CASSSDGNTEAFF.

The J gene is TRBJ1-2, the V gene TRBV20-1; D uncertain. Trimming shortened V by 4 bases and J by 8 bases, and 11 bases separated the two germline ends. CDR1 is DFQATT and CDR2 is SNEGSKA in the germline V gene (reference sequence). The CDR3 is made up of 11 amino acids. This chain's CDR3 is CSAKPPGGYTF. In DNA, the CDR3 is TGCAGTGCTAAACCGCCGGGGGGCTACACCTTC.

The chain is built from TRBV2 and TRBJ1-5, with D possibly TRBD1 on 5 matching bases. CDR3 size: 13 residues. Looked up from germline, CDR1 is SNHLY and CDR2 is FYNNEI. The V gene lost 7 bases and the J gene lost 7 bases, with 14 bases spanning the gap. CDR3: CASKGAYPQPQHF. The CDR3 nucleotides are TGTGCCAGCAAAGGGGCGTACCCCCAGCCCCAGCATTTT.